This T cell receptor beta chain was captured in a study of Ad26.COV2.S vaccination and SARS-CoV-2 variants. Study-wide context: A participant enrolled in the COV1001 Ad26.COV2.S trial arm provided the sample.

Specified treatment: roughly 18 received Ad26.COV2.S at low or high dose, single or two shots; 5 received placebo; per-sample allocation not given. Day 63 after the first injection of vaccine or placebo was the sampling time. Produced via immunoSEQ multiplex PCR; TCRdb's table is partial and in-frame only. The table lists about 350,000 clones, around 89% of them singletons. Trimming shortened V by 0 bases and J by 3 bases, and 8 bases separated the two germline ends. Germline lookup yields CDR1 SGHKS and CDR2 YYEKEE (reference sequence). The CDR3 loop spans 14 amino acids. The sequence derives from a person between 18 and 65 years old who received the Ad26.COV2.S COVID-19 vaccine or a placebo. The chain couples TRBV5-5 to TRBJ2-3; D is undetermined. The input for sequencing was peripheral blood, taken in a trial of Ad26.COV2.S vaccine versus placebo. The CDR3 protein is CASSLVFPTDTQYF. The CDR3 DNA reads as TGTGCCAGCAGCTTGGTTTTCCCGACAGATACGCAGTATTTT.